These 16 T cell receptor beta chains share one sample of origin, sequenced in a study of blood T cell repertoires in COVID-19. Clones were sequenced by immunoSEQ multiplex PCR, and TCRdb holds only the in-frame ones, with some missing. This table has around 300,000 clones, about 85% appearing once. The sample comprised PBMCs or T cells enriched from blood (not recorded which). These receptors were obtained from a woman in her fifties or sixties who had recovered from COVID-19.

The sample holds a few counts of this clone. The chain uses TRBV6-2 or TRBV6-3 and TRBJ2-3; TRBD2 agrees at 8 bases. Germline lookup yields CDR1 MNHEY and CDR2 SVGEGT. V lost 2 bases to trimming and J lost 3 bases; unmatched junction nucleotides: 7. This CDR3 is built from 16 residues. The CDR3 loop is CASSYRLAGRTDTQYF. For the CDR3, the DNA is TGTGCCAGCAGTTACCGGCTAGCGGGCCGAACAGATACGCAGTATTTT.

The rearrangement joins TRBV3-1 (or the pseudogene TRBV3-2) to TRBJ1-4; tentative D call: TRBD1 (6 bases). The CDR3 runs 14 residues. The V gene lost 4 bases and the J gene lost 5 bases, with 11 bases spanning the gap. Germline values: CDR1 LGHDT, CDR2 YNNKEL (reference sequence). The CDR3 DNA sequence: TGTGCCAGCAGCCTGGACAGACCCAATGAAAAACTGTTTTTT. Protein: CASSLDRPNEKLFF.

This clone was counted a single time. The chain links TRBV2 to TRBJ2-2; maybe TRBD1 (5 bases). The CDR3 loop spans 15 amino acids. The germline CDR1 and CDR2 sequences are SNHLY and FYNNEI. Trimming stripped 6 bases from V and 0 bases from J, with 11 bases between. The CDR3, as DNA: TGTGCCAGCAGGGCCCAGGGAACGAACACCGGGGAGCTGTTTTTT. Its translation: CASRAQGTNTGELFF.

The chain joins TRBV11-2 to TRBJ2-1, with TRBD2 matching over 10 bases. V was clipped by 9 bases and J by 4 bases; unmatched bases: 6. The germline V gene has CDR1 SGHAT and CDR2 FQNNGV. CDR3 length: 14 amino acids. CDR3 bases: TGTGCCAGTCTAGCGGGGGAAATATACAATGAGCAGTTCTTC. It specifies CASLAGEIYNEQFF.

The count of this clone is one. The DNA for the CDR3 is TGTGCCAGCAGCAACCCCCCTGATCGGGAGACCCAGTACTTC. It yields the protein CASSNPPDRETQYF. This sequence joins TRBV7-2 and TRBJ2-5; D not certain. The germline V and J ends were trimmed by 5 bases and 5 bases, with 15 bases remaining between them. There are 14 residues in the CDR3. CDR1 is SGHTA and CDR2 is FQGNSA in the germline V gene.

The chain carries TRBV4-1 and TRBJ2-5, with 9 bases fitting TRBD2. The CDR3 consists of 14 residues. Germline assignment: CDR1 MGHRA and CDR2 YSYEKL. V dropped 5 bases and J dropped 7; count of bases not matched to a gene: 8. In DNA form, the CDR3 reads TGCGCCAGCAGCACGGGACTAGCTAAGGGGACCCAGTACTTC. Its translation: CASSTGLAKGTQYF.

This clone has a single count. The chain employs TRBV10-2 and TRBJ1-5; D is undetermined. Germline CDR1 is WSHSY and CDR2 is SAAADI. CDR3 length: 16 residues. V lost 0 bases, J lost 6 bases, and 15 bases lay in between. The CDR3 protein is CASSESGYVGSQPQHF. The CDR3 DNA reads TGCGCCAGCAGTGAGTCGGGCTACGTTGGAAGTCAGCCCCAGCATTTT.

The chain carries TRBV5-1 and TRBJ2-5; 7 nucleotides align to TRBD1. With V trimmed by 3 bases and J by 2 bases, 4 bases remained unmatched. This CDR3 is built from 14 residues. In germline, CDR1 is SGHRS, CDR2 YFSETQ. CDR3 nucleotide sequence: TGCGCCAGCAGCTCCAAGACAGGGCAAGAGACCCAGTACTTC. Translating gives CASSSKTGQETQYF.

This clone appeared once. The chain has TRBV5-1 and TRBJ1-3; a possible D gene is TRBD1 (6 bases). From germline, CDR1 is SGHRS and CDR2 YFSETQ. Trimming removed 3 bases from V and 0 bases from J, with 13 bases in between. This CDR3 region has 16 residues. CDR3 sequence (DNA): TGCGCCAGCAGCTACCGGGACATAAGCTCTGGAAACACCATATATTTT. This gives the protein CASSYRDISSGNTIYF. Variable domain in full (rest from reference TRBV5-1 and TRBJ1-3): KAGVTQTPRYLIKTRGQQVTLSCSPISGHRSVSWYQQTPGQGLQFLFEYFSETQRNKGNFPGRFSGRQFSNSRSEMNVSTLELGDSALYLCASSYRDISSGNTIYFGEGSWLTVV.

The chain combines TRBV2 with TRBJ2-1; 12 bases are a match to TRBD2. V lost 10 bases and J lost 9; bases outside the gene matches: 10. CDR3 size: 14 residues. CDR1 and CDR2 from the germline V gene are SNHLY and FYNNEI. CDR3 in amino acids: CATGGGLAGSEQFF. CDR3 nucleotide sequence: TGTGCCACAGGTGGAGGACTAGCGGGAAGTGAGCAGTTCTTC.

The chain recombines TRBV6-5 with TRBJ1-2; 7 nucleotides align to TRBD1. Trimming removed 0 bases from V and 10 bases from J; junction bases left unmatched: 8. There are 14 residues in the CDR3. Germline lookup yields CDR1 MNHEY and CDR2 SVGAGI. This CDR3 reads CASSYSTGRRDYTF. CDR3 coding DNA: TGTGCCAGCAGTTACTCGACAGGGCGGAGGGACTACACCTTC.

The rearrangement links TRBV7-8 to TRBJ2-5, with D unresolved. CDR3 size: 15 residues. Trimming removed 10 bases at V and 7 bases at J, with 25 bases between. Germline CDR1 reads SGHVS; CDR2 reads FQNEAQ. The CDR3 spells CAIRRSGQTSSTQYF. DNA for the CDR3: TGTGCCATCCGAAGATCTGGGCAGACATCCTCGACCCAGTACTTC.

The CDR3 loop is CAWSEARGGSNSPLHF. The CDR3 DNA follows: TGTGCCTGGAGTGAGGCCCGAGGGGGCTCGAATTCACCCCTCCACTTT. This chain links TRBV30 with TRBJ1-6; 7 positions match TRBD1. CDR3 length: 16 amino acids. Germline V gene lookup returns CDR1 GTSNPN and CDR2 SVGIG (reference sequence). The J segment lost 7 bases and the V segment lost 1 base, leaving 10 bases of the junction unmatched.

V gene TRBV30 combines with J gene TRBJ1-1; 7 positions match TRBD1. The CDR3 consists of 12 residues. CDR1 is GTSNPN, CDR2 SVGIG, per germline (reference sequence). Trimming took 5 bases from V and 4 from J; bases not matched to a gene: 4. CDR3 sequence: CAWGTVSTEAFF. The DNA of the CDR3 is TGTGCCTGGGGGACAGTGAGCACTGAAGCTTTCTTT.

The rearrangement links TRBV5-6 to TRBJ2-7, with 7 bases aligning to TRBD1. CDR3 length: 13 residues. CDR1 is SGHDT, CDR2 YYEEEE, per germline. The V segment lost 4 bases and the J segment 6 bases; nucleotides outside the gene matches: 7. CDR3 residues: CASSPGTEREQYF. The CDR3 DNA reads TGTGCCAGCAGCCCTGGGACAGAGCGCGAGCAGTACTTC. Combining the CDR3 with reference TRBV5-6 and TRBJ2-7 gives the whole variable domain DAGVTQSPTHLIKTRGQQVTLRCSPKSGHDTVSWYQQALGQGPQFIFQYYEEEERQRGNFPDRFSGHQFPNYSSELNVNALLLGDSALYLCASSPGTEREQYFGPGTRLTVT.

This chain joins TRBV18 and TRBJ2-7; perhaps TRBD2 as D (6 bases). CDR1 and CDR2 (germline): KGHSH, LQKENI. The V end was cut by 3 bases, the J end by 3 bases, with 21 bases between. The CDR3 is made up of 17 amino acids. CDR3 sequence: CASSPPSSGLRFYEQYF. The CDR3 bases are TGTGCCAGCTCACCCCCGAGCTCGGGACTTAGATTCTACGAGCAGTACTTC.